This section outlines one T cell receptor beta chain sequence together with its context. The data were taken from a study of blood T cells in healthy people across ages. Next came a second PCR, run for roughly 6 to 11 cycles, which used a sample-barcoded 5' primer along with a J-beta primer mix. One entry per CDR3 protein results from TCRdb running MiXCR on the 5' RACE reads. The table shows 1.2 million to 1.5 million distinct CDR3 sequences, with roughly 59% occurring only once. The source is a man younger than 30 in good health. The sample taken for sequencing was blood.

In DNA form, the CDR3 reads TGTGCCAGCAGTTACTTTGGGTTCGGGCCGGCCGGGGAGCTGTTTTTT. It yields the protein CASSYFGFGPAGELFF. The chain is built from TRBV6-5 and TRBJ2-2; D is uncertain. V dropped 1 base and J dropped 6 bases, with 15 bases sitting between them. CDR1 and CDR2 from the germline V gene are MNHEY and SVGAGI. The CDR3 contains 16 residues.